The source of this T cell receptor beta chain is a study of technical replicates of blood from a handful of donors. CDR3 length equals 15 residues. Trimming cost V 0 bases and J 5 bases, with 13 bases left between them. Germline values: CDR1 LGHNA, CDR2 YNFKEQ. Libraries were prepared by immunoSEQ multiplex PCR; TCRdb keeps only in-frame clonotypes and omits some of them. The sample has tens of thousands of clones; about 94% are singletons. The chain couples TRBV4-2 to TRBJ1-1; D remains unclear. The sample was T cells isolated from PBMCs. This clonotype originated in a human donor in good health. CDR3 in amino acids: CASSQESLRVTEAFF. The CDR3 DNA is TGTGCCAGCAGCCAAGAGTCCCTGAGGGTTACTGAAGCTTTCTTT.